This TCR beta chain was recovered during a study of cytomegalovirus exposure and HLA in healthy donors. General observations from the study: In an earlier analysis, about 87% or about 30%: the productive usage of most TCR beta V segments.

There are a few counts of this clone. The antigen is not known. The primer mix had 60 Vbeta and 13 Jbeta primers. Method: immunoSEQ multiplex PCR; TCRdb's copy keeps in-frame clones and lacks some. The sample includes roughly 120,000 clones, less than 20% seen only once; the top ten take 1.5% to 2%. Germline V lookup: CDR1 SNHLY, CDR2 FYNNEI. V lost 5 bases and J 4 bases, leaving 17 bases between the germline ends. The CDR3 extends over 16 amino acids. The TCR sequence derives from a woman in her late teens or twenties in good health and CMV-seronegative. Sequencing was performed on PBMCs. The gene calls are TRBV2 and TRBJ1-4, with a weak D call TRBD1 (5 bases). The CDR3 loop reads CASSPQKGNGNEKLFF. CDR3 sequence (DNA): TGTGCCAGCAGTCCACAGAAGGGGAATGGTAATGAAAAACTGTTTTTT.